The 19 T cell receptor beta chains in this list originate from one sample, sequenced in a study of cytomegalovirus exposure and HLA in healthy donors. PCR was performed using 60 Vbeta and 13 Jbeta primers. Using immunoSEQ multiplex PCR, the repertoire was profiled, and TCRdb retains in-frame clones only, with some absent. The sample table sets out 70,000 or so clones. Sample: PBMCs. The receptors come from a boy aged 5-17 years in good health and CMV-seronegative.

As DNA, the CDR3 is TGTGCCAGCAGCTTATCCTTACTCCAATACAATGAGCAGTTCTTC. Protein: CASSLSLLQYNEQFF. The rearrangement links TRBV7-9 to TRBJ2-1; D not certain. Between the trimmed V and J ends, which lost 2 bases and 4 bases, there was a span of 12 bases. This CDR3 has 15 residues. The germline V gene has CDR1 SEHNR and CDR2 FQNEAQ (reference sequence).

This chain uses TRBV7-9 with TRBJ1-1; D call uncertain. From germline, CDR1 is SEHNR and CDR2 FQNEAQ (reference sequence). With 3 bases removed from V and 7 bases from J, the gap between germline ends came to 12 bases. The CDR3 is 13 residues long. The CDR3 bases are TGTGCCAGCAGCTTTCCGAATTCGGGTGAAGCTTTCTTT. It yields the protein CASSFPNSGEAFF.

The rearrangement links TRBV9 to TRBJ1-2; D is undetermined. Per germline, CDR1 SGDLS and CDR2 YYNGEE. The CDR3 has 11 amino acids. V lost 4 bases and J 8 bases, leaving 9 bases between the germline ends. CDR3 loop: CASSRGGGYTF. The CDR3 nucleotides read TGTGCCAGCAGCCGGGGAGGCGGCTACACCTTC.

This sequence joins TRBV29-1 and TRBJ1-1; D ambiguous. Trimming took off 7 bases at V and 6 bases at J, with 9 bases between the two ends. This CDR3 spans 10 amino acids. Germline CDR1 is SQVTM and CDR2 is ANQGSEA. In DNA, the CDR3 is TGCAGCGGGGTAGCGTCTGAAGCTTTCTTT. Translated: CSGVASEAFF. The full variable domain, its missing parts supplied by reference TRBV29-1 and TRBJ1-1, is SAVISQKPSRDICQRGTSLTIQCQVDSQVTMMFWYRQQPGQSLTLIATANQGSEATYESGFVIDKFPISRPNLTFSTLTVSNMSPEDSSIYLCSGVASEAFFGQGTRLTVV.

The chain has TRBV6-5 and TRBJ1-1, with TRBD1 as a possible D gene (5 bases). The V gene's germline CDR1 is MNHEY and CDR2 SVGAGI. The V end was cut by 5 bases, the J end by 6 bases, with 13 bases between. This CDR3 region has 13 residues. The CDR3 reads CASSRRQLSEAFF. The DNA of the CDR3 is TGTGCCAGCAGTCGCAGACAGCTATCTGAAGCTTTCTTT.

About this clone: The junction shows a germline mismatch at one end, possibly a read error. The chain carries TRBV30 and TRBJ1-4; 8 nucleotides align to TRBD1. Germline loops: CDR1 GTSNPN, CDR2 SVGIG (reference sequence). The CDR3 spans 17 residues. The CDR3 loop is CAWNRDRMPTSNQKLFF. The CDR3 coding sequence is TGTGCCTGGAACCGGGACAGGATGCCAACTAGTAATCAAAAACTGTTTTTT.

V and J are TRBV6-4 and TRBJ2-7; 8 bases match TRBD1. This CDR3 comprises 14 residues. V lost 6 bases and J lost 7; bases outside the gene matches: 11. Germline V gene sequence: CDR1 MRHNA, CDR2 SNTAGT. The CDR3 sequence: CASRETGALGEQYF. As DNA, the CDR3 is TGTGCCAGCAGAGAGACAGGGGCCTTGGGGGAGCAGTACTTC.

This chain connects TRBV5-1 to TRBJ2-3, with D possibly matching TRBD2 (6 bases). Trimming left V 5 bases short and J 2 bases short, with 12 bases between. CDR1 is SGHRS and CDR2 is YFSETQ in the germline V gene. The CDR3 length is 14 residues. The CDR3, as DNA: TGCGCCAGCAGTCGATTAGCGGCCACAGATACGCAGTATTTT. Translation: CASSRLAATDTQYF.

The chain is built from TRBV6-1 and TRBJ1-5; TRBD1 is a possible D gene (6 bases). CDR1 and CDR2 from the germline V gene are MNHNS and SASEGT. This CDR3 spans 14 amino acids. Trimming pared 1 base from V and 7 bases from J, leaving 11 bases between. The chain's CDR3 is CASSEVKGGQPQHF. CDR3 DNA sequence: TGTGCCAGCAGTGAAGTAAAGGGGGGGCAGCCCCAGCATTTT.

The V and J genes are TRBV10-3 and TRBJ2-7; the D gene is possibly TRBD1 (9 bases). Germline V gene sequence: CDR1 ENHRY, CDR2 SYGVKD. Trimming shortened V by 3 bases and J by 2 bases, and 17 bases separated the two germline ends. The CDR3 consists of 16 residues. CDR3 in amino acids: CAISDRGGQGAYEQYF. CDR3 in DNA: TGTGCCATCAGTGACCGGGGGGGACAGGGCGCCTACGAGCAGTACTTC.

DNA for the CDR3: TGTGCCTGGAATCCGGGACAGGGCTTTTATAATTCACCCCTCCACTTT. Its protein is CAWNPGQGFYNSPLHF. The V gene is TRBV30, the J gene TRBJ1-6; 9 bases are a match to TRBD1. The CDR3 contains 16 residues. The V segment lost 4 bases and the J segment 4 bases; nucleotides outside the gene matches: 8. Germline-derived CDR1 and CDR2 are GTSNPN and SVGIG (reference sequence).

The V and J genes are TRBV30 and TRBJ1-4; a weak D match, TRBD1 (6 bases). CDR3 length equals 20 residues. The germline gives CDR1 GTSNPN, CDR2 SVGIG (reference sequence). V shed 3 bases and J shed 0 bases, with 26 bases lying between them. CDR3 region: CAWSETTGTKRIATNEKLFF. The CDR3 DNA is TGTGCCTGGAGCGAAACTACCGGGACAAAGCGTATTGCAACTAATGAAAAACTGTTTTTT. Based on the CDR3 plus reference TRBV30 and TRBJ1-4, the full variable domain is SQTIHQWPATLVQPVGSPLSLECTVEGTSNPNLYWYRQAAGRGLQLLFYSVGIGQISSEVPQNLSASRPQDRQFILSSKKLLLSDSGFYLCAWSETTGTKRIATNEKLFFGSGTQLSVL.

This chain joins TRBV5-6 and TRBJ2-7; D is perhaps TRBD1 (6 bases). The germline V gene has CDR1 SGHDT and CDR2 YYEEEE. The ends were cut back, 4 bases at V and 3 bases at J, with 14 bases in the middle. The CDR3 is 14 amino acids. CDR3 in amino acids: CASSGTPNYYEQYF. DNA of the CDR3: TGTGCCAGCAGCGGGACACCGAACTACTACGAGCAGTACTTC. Full variable domain (missing parts from reference TRBV5-6 and TRBJ2-7): DAGVTQSPTHLIKTRGQQVTLRCSPKSGHDTVSWYQQALGQGPQFIFQYYEEEERQRGNFPDRFSGHQFPNYSSELNVNALLLGDSALYLCASSGTPNYYEQYFGPGTRLTVT.

The J gene is TRBJ2-1, the V gene TRBV18; 8 bases fit TRBD2. The V and J ends lost 4 bases and 4 bases, in that order; junction bases with no gene match: 6. The germline CDR1 and CDR2 sequences are KGHSH and LQKENI. The CDR3 totals 15 residues. The CDR3 here is CASSLAGTRYNEQFF. Here the CDR3 DNA reads TGTGCCAGCTCACTTGCCGGGACTAGATACAATGAGCAGTTCTTC. The full variable domain, completed using reference TRBV18 and TRBJ2-1, is NAGVMQNPRHLVRRRGQEARLRCSPMKGHSHVYWYRQLPEEGLKFMVYLQKENIIDESGMPKERFSAEFPKEGPSILRIQQVVRGDSAAYFCASSLAGTRYNEQFFGPGTRLTVL.

The V call is TRBV15, the J call TRBJ2-3, with a possible D match to TRBD1 (5 bases). The V end lost 3 bases, the J end lost 8 bases, and 18 bases lay between the germline ends. The CDR3 consists of 15 residues. Germline CDR1 is LNHNV and CDR2 is YYDKDF (reference sequence). The CDR3 region is CATSSGQGPRGTQYF. The CDR3 DNA follows: TGTGCCACCAGCAGTGGGCAGGGCCCTCGAGGTACGCAGTATTTT.

The chain carries TRBV9 and TRBJ2-5; 7 nucleotides agree with TRBD2. In germline, CDR1 is SGDLS, CDR2 YYNGEE. The CDR3 contains 15 residues. J lost 6 bases, V lost 3 bases, and 11 bases had no gene match. The CDR3 sequence: CASSGGGGNGKTQYF. In DNA, the CDR3 is TGTGCCAGCAGCGGTGGGGGAGGGAACGGAAAGACCCAGTACTTC.

The genes are TRBV9 and TRBJ1-2; D is perhaps TRBD1 (6 bases). The length of the CDR3 is 14 residues. Germline lookup yields CDR1 SGDLS and CDR2 YYNGEE. Trimming removed 2 bases from V and 4 bases from J, with 12 bases in between. The CDR3 DNA sequence: TGTGCCAGCAGCGTTGAAGGGACAACCTATGGCTACACCTTC. Amino acid sequence: CASSVEGTTYGYTF.

This rearrangement joins TRBV7-2 to TRBJ2-1, with TRBD2 as a possible D gene (6 bases). The CDR3 is 16 residues long. V lost 1 base to trimming and J lost 8 bases, with 18 bases between them. The germline gives CDR1 SGHTA, CDR2 FQGNSA. As DNA, the CDR3 is TGTGCCAGCAGCTTAGTCCGGGACTCAATTTGGGATGAGCAGTTCTTC. This translates into CASSLVRDSIWDEQFF. The complete variable domain, with remaining parts taken from reference TRBV7-2 and TRBJ2-1, reads GAGVSQSPSNKVTEKGKDVELRCDPISGHTALYWYRQSLGQGLEFLIYFQGNSAPDKSGLPSDRFSAERTGGSVSTLTIQRTQQEDSAVYLCASSLVRDSIWDEQFFGPGTRLTVL.

This chain uses TRBV14 with TRBJ2-5, with a weak D call TRBD1 (5 bases). This CDR3 has 14 amino acids. Trimming removed 4 bases from V and 4 bases from J, with 13 bases in between. Germline V gene sequence: CDR1 SGHDN, CDR2 FVKESK. The CDR3 DNA reads TGTGCCAGCAGCCGATGGGGCCGGTCAGAGACCCAGTACTTC. Encoded protein: CASSRWGRSETQYF.